This T cell receptor (beta chain) was recovered during a study of T-cell reconstitution after alpha-beta-depleted transplantation in children. V lost 8 bases, J lost 3 bases, and 11 bases lay in between. Germline-derived CDR1 and CDR2 are MDHEN and SYDVKM. This CDR3 comprises 12 residues. The TCRbeta library was prepared with unique molecular identifiers. One entry per CDR3 protein, called by TCRdb with MiXCR from the PCR reads. The data show 170,000 or so distinct CDR3 sequences, roughly 6.8% seen once. This sequence joins TRBV28 and TRBJ2-7, with D uncertain. Sequencing was performed on PBMCs from the stem cell graft donor, taken from the stem cell graft. The clonotype originates from a human donor who donated a stem cell graft to a child with Wiskott-Aldrich syndrome. The DNA for the CDR3 is TGTGCCAGCCTGGGTGGGGTCTACGAGCAGTACTTC. Its protein is CASLGGVYEQYF.